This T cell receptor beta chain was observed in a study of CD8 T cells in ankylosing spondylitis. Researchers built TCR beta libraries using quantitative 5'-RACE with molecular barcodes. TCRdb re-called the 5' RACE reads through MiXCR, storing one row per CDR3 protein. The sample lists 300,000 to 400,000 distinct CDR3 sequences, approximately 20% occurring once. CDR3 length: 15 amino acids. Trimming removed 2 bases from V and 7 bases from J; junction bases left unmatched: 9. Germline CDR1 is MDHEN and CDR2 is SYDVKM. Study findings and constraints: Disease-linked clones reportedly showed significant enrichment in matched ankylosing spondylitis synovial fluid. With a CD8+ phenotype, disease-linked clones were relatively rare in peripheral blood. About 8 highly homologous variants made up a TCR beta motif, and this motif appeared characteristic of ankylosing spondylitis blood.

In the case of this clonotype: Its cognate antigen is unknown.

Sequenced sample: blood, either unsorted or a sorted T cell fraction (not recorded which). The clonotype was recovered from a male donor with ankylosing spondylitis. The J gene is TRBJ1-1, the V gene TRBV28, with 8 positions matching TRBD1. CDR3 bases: TGTGCCAGCAGTTTAAGGGACAGGCCGGGGGGTGAAGCTTTCTTT. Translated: CASSLRDRPGGEAFF.